The 32 T cell receptor beta chains listed next were all sequenced from one sample in a study of T cells in Graves' hyperthyroidism and ophthalmopathy. Amplified TCR beta CDR3 regions derived from RNA transcripts. With the HTBI primer set, the TCR CDR3 went through a first round of RT-PCR. Using its own MiXCR run on the multiplex PCR reads, TCRdb lists one record per CDR3 protein. Of 500,000 to 600,000 distinct CDR3 sequences detected, approximately 44% appear once; the ten largest clones hold roughly 20%. The sample consisted of peripheral blood or thyroid tissue (not recorded which). Receptors were obtained from an adult woman with Graves' disease, either hyperthyroidism or ophthalmopathy (not recorded which).

This clonotype was seen ten or more times. The chain couples TRBV5-1 to TRBJ1-1, with D uncertain. The V gene's germline CDR1 is SGHRS and CDR2 YFSETQ. This CDR3 is 14 amino acids long. V was cut by 0 bases and J by 1 base, with 7 bases left in between. This CDR3 is CASSLGATNTEAFF. The CDR3 bases are TGCGCCAGCAGCTTGGGGGCTACGAACACTGAAGCTTTCTTT.

This clonotype was counted ten times or more. The genes are TRBV11-2 and TRBJ2-7; 7 positions agree with TRBD2. The ends lost 1 base at V and 6 bases at J; junction bases unmatched: 9. CDR1 and CDR2 from the germline V gene are SGHAT and FQNNGV. This CDR3 is built from 15 residues. Written as DNA, the CDR3 is TGTGCCAGCAGCTTAGGGTGGGAGGGAGCCTCCGAGCAGTACTTC. Amino acids: CASSLGWEGASEQYF.

This chain uses TRBV10-2 with TRBJ2-5, with 13 bases lining up with TRBD2. The CDR3 covers 16 residues. Germline V gene sequence: CDR1 WSHSY, CDR2 SAAADI. After removal of 4 bases from V and 5 bases from J, the junction contained 7 bases not matched to a gene. This chain's CDR3 is CASSAGLAGAGETQYF. CDR3 nucleotide sequence: TGCGCCAGCAGTGCCGGACTAGCGGGAGCGGGGGAGACCCAGTACTTC.

The chain combines TRBV10-3 with TRBJ1-5, with D possibly matching TRBD1 (6 bases). The germline V gene has CDR1 ENHRY and CDR2 SYGVKD. The CDR3 contains 14 residues. Trimming left V 2 bases short and J 5 bases short, with 10 bases between. The CDR3, as DNA: TGTGCCATCAGTGAGAGGTCAGGGGATCAGCCCCAGCATTTT. This gives the protein CAISERSGDQPQHF.

This clonotype appeared many times. This chain links TRBV28 with TRBJ1-2; D gene ambiguous. V lost 5 bases, J lost 7 bases, and 17 bases lay in between. Germline CDR1 reads MDHEN; CDR2 reads SYDVKM. CDR3 length equals 14 residues. CDR3 DNA: TGTGCCAGCAGTCCATTAGCGATTCCGGGTGGCTACACCTTC. Amino acids: CASSPLAIPGGYTF.

The chain recombines TRBV7-3 with TRBJ1-2; weak D call: TRBD1 (5 bases). Germline CDR1 is SGHTA and CDR2 is FQGTGA. The CDR3 contains 12 residues. Trimming took off 6 bases at V and 8 bases at J, with 13 bases between the two ends. The CDR3 region has the DNA TGTGCCAGCAGTGCAGGGTGGAAGGGCTACACCTTC. Translated, it gives CASSAGWKGYTF.

This chain joins TRBV7-2 and TRBJ1-2; D gene unclear. V lost 3 bases to trimming and J lost 7 bases, with 15 bases between them. The CDR3 contains 14 residues. CDR1 and CDR2 from the germline V gene are SGHTA and FQGNSA. CDR3 sequence (DNA): TGTGCCAGCAGCTTGAGCTTAAGTTCAGGTGGCTACACCTTC. Protein product: CASSLSLSSGGYTF.

The rearrangement links TRBV7-9 to TRBJ1-6; weak D call: TRBD1 (6 bases). The germline V gene encodes CDR1 SEHNR and CDR2 FQNEAQ (reference sequence). V lost 5 bases and J 11 bases, leaving 10 bases between the germline ends. The CDR3 consists of 12 residues. CDR3 DNA: TGTGCCAGCAGCCGACAGGATACACCCCTCCACTTT. Translated, it gives CASSRQDTPLHF.

Comments on this clonotype: A junction end diverges from the germline sequence, so it may reflect a read error. The chain recombines TRBV5-1 with TRBJ2-7, with 8 bases identical to TRBD1. Germline loops: CDR1 SGHRS, CDR2 YFSETQ. CDR3 length: 14 residues. The DNA for the CDR3 is TGCGCCAGCAGCCCCCAGGGGGCAACCGGGGAGCTGTACTTC. Residues: CASSPQGATGELYF.

J is TRBJ1-2 and V is TRBV7-3, with D unresolved. Trimming stripped 3 bases from V and 8 bases from J, with 7 bases between. Germline-derived CDR1 and CDR2 are SGHTA and FQGTGA. The CDR3 spans 11 residues. Here the CDR3 reads CASSLRQGYTF. CDR3 nucleotide sequence: TGTGCCAGCAGCTTGCGGCAGGGCTACACCTTC. The complete variable domain, with remaining parts taken from reference TRBV7-3 and TRBJ1-2, reads GAGVSQTPSNKVTEKGKYVELRCDPISGHTALYWYRQSLGQGPEFLIYFQGTGAADDSGLPNDRFFAVRPEGSVSTLKIQRTERGDSAVYLCASSLRQGYTFGSGTRLTVV.

The table lists this clonotype with many counts. The chain couples TRBV6-2 or TRBV6-3 to TRBJ2-7; 7 nucleotides align to TRBD2. The germline CDR1 and CDR2 sequences are MNHEY and SVGEGT. The CDR3 runs 14 residues. With V trimmed by 5 bases and J by 2 bases, 6 bases remained unmatched. This CDR3 reads CASSRTAGAYEQYF. CDR3 sequence (DNA): TGTGCCAGCAGTCGAACGGCGGGAGCCTACGAGCAGTACTTC.

V is TRBV7-9 and J is TRBJ1-5, with D possibly TRBD1 on 5 matching bases. Germline CDR1 reads SEHNR; CDR2 reads FQNEAQ (reference sequence). V dropped 8 bases and J dropped 6 bases, with 20 bases sitting between them. There are 15 residues in the CDR3. The CDR3 DNA reads TGTGCCAGCGTGGAGGGGTCTGGGGCCGGTCAGCCCCAGCATTTT. Translated: CASVEGSGAGQPQHF.

J is TRBJ1-3 and V is TRBV28, with unresolved D. CDR3 length: 15 amino acids. Between the trimmed V and J ends, which lost 5 bases and 7 bases, there was a span of 18 bases. Looked up from germline, CDR1 is MDHEN and CDR2 is SYDVKM. CDR3 in DNA: TGTGCCAGCAGTCAATCTCGGGCCGCCCGGAACACCATATATTTT. The encoded protein is CASSQSRAARNTIYF.

This clonotype was detected ten times or more. The genes are TRBV20-1 and TRBJ1-2; D remains unclear. In germline, CDR1 is DFQATT, CDR2 SNEGSKA (reference sequence). This CDR3 has 12 residues. V was pared by 5 bases and J by 9 bases, with 16 bases between. Written as DNA, the CDR3 is TGCAGTGCTCTTATCGAGGCTACTCGCTACACCTTC. It encodes CSALIEATRYTF.

This clonotype was recorded many times. The chain carries TRBV20-1 and TRBJ2-7; D gene ambiguous. The germline gives CDR1 DFQATT, CDR2 SNEGSKA (reference sequence). The CDR3 spans 13 residues. V was pared by 2 bases and J by 0 bases, with 8 bases between. The CDR3 sequence: CSARNPDSYEQYF. The CDR3 DNA reads as TGCAGTGCTAGAAATCCAGACTCCTACGAGCAGTACTTC.

V and J are TRBV3-1 and TRBJ2-7, with 12 bases identical to TRBD2. There are 15 residues in the CDR3. The J segment lost 7 bases and the V segment lost 3 bases, leaving 7 bases of the junction unmatched. Germline CDR1 LGHDT, CDR2 YNNKEL (reference sequence). CDR3 amino acids: CASSHMTSGRSEQYF. CDR3 bases: TGTGCCAGCAGCCATATGACTAGCGGGAGATCGGAGCAGTACTTC.

This clonotype has ten or more counts. The chain carries TRBV10-3 and TRBJ2-7, with 11 nucleotides matching TRBD2. The germline V gene has CDR1 ENHRY and CDR2 SYGVKD. This CDR3 has 13 amino acids. J lost 6 bases, V lost 7 bases, and 5 bases had no gene match. The CDR3 nucleotides read TGTGCCATCAAGCCTAGCGGGAGGAGCGAGCAGTACTTC. Translating it yields CAIKPSGRSEQYF.

About this clonotype: Possible read error: a much larger clone is one base away. Since no conserved phenylalanine or tryptophan closes the CDR3, a read error is the likely cause. The chain joins TRBV4-1 to TRBJ1-1, with D hard to call. The CDR3 covers 11 residues. Germline assignment: CDR1 MGHRA and CDR2 YSYEKL. V was cut by 1 base and J by 11 bases, with 8 bases left in between. The CDR3 here is CASSQGGGAFV. CDR3 DNA sequence: TGCGCCAGCAGCCAAGGGGGAGGGGCTTTCGTT.

This chain joins TRBV9 and TRBJ1-5; 8 bases are a match to TRBD1. V lost 6 bases and J lost 4; bases outside the gene matches: 6. The CDR3 totals 14 residues. Germline lookup yields CDR1 SGDLS and CDR2 YYNGEE. CDR3 amino acids: CASTKGTGNQPQHF. The CDR3 DNA follows: TGTGCCAGCACCAAGGGGACAGGAAATCAGCCCCAGCATTTT.

This clonotype was seen at least ten times. The chain carries TRBV19 and TRBJ1-1; D gene uncertain. V was shortened by 3 bases and J by 1 base, with 6 bases between the two germline ends. Germline V gene lookup returns CDR1 LNHDA and CDR2 SQIVND (reference sequence). The CDR3 extends over 13 amino acids. The CDR3 nucleotides read TGTGCCAGTAGTATGGCAAGGAACACTGAAGCTTTCTTT. Protein product: CASSMARNTEAFF.

The genes are TRBV2 and TRBJ2-5; TRBD2 matches at 15 bases. Trimming removed 4 bases from V and 1 base from J; junction bases left unmatched: 4. This CDR3 region has 17 residues. Germline V gene data show CDR1 as SNHLY and CDR2 as FYNNEI. CDR3 protein: CASSVRGLAGGQETQYF. CDR3 sequence (DNA): TGTGCCAGCAGTGTTCGGGGACTAGCGGGGGGCCAAGAGACCCAGTACTTC.

The chain uses TRBV5-1 and TRBJ1-5, with 7 bases that match TRBD1. V was clipped by 0 bases and J by 9 bases; unmatched bases: 3. CDR1 and CDR2 (germline): SGHRS, YFSETQ. The CDR3 consists of 13 residues. The CDR3 region is CASSLEGTAPQHF. In DNA, the CDR3 is TGCGCCAGCAGCTTGGAGGGGACAGCGCCCCAGCATTTT.

The chain joins TRBV11-2 to TRBJ2-6; 7 bases match TRBD1. The CDR3 has 17 amino acids. CDR1 SGHAT and CDR2 FQNNGV come from the germline V gene. V trimming: 5 bases; J trimming: 1 base; junction bases outside the gene matches: 8. CDR3 loop: CASSTTGVRSGANVLTF. The CDR3 DNA reads TGTGCCAGCAGCACCACAGGGGTTCGGTCTGGGGCCAACGTCCTGACTTTC.

The table lists this clonotype with many counts. As DNA, the CDR3 is TGCAGTGCTACCGGACCGAAATCTAACACCGGGGAGCTGTTTTTT. Amino acid sequence: CSATGPKSNTGELFF. This chain connects TRBV20-1 to TRBJ2-2, with no clear D. With 4 bases removed from V and 2 bases from J, the gap between germline ends came to 14 bases. The germline gives CDR1 DFQATT, CDR2 SNEGSKA (reference sequence). The CDR3 sequence is 15 residues long.

This clonotype has at least ten counts. The chain joins TRBV7-9 to TRBJ2-7; D is perhaps TRBD1 (6 bases). V was clipped by 1 base and J by 5 bases, with 15 bases between them. Per the germline V gene, CDR1 is SEHNR and CDR2 is FQNEAQ (reference sequence). The length of the CDR3 is 15 residues. CDR3 protein: CASSLVGRGGDEQYF. DNA of the CDR3: TGTGCCAGCAGCTTAGTTGGCAGGGGTGGCGACGAGCAGTACTTC.

This clonotype was found many times. The rearrangement joins TRBV7-9 to TRBJ1-1, with 9 nucleotides matching TRBD1. Trimming removed 5 bases from V and 5 bases from J; junction bases left unmatched: 6. Germline V lookup: CDR1 SEHNR, CDR2 FQNEAQ (reference sequence). The CDR3 consists of 14 residues. CDR3 sequence: CASSPRQGGTEAFF. The CDR3 coding sequence is TGTGCCAGCAGCCCTAGACAGGGGGGGACTGAAGCTTTCTTT.

For this clonotype: An end of the junction differs from the germline gene, which may be a read error. V and J are TRBV2 and TRBJ1-1, with D unresolved. The CDR3 totals 14 residues. Germline CDR1 and CDR2: SNHLY and FYNNEI. The CDR3 DNA is TGCGCCAGCAGATCCCCGGCACCGAACACTGAAGCTTTCTTT. Encoded protein: CASRSPAPNTEAFF.

The chain combines TRBV29-1 with TRBJ1-1, with D possibly matching TRBD1 (6 bases). The CDR3 covers 12 residues. Between the trimmed V and J ends, which lost 8 bases and 8 bases, there was a span of 18 bases. In germline, CDR1 is SQVTM, CDR2 ANQGSEA. The CDR3 sequence: CSSRTGTGEAFF. In DNA, the CDR3 is TGCAGCTCACGTACAGGGACGGGGGAAGCTTTCTTT. The full variable domain, with the rest looked up from reference TRBV29-1 and TRBJ1-1, is SAVISQKPSRDICQRGTSLTIQCQVDSQVTMMFWYRQQPGQSLTLIATANQGSEATYESGFVIDKFPISRPNLTFSTLTVSNMSPEDSSIYLCSSRTGTGEAFFGQGTRLTVV.

For this clonotype: One junction end does not reproduce the germline sequence, and a read error may be involved. For the CDR3, the DNA is TGTGCCAGTGGACCCCTGGGGGGCACTGAAGCTTTC. Its protein product is CASGPLGGTEAF. This rearrangement joins TRBV19 to TRBJ2-6; D may correspond to TRBD1 or TRBD2 (6 bases each). The CDR3 sequence is 12 residues long. Looked up from germline, CDR1 is LNHDA and CDR2 is SQIVND (reference sequence). Full variable domain (missing parts from reference TRBV19 and TRBJ2-6): DGGITQSPKYLFRKEGQNVTLSCEQNLNHDAMYWYRQDPGQGLRLIYYSQIVNDFQKGDIAEGYSVSREKKESFPLTVTSAQKNPTAFYLCASGPLGGTEAFGAGSRLTVL.

The genes are TRBV6-1 and TRBJ2-5; D gene ambiguous. V lost 6 bases to trimming and J lost 5 bases, with 22 bases between them. This CDR3 spans 16 amino acids. Germline values: CDR1 MNHNS, CDR2 SASEGT. The CDR3 DNA is TGTGCCAGCAGACTCCCCAGTGCGAAGGTTTGTGAGACCCAGTACTTC. Protein product: CASRLPSAKVCETQYF.

The rearrangement joins TRBV7-2 to TRBJ1-2; 8 bases line up with TRBD1. CDR3 size: 17 residues. V lost 5 bases, J lost 3 bases, and 14 bases stayed unmatched. Germline CDR1 SGHTA, CDR2 FQGNSA. For the CDR3, the DNA is TGTGCCAGCAGCCCCAACAGGGGGAAGGGCACTGACTATGGCTACACCTTC. It specifies CASSPNRGKGTDYGYTF.

Regarding this clonotype: The CDR3 carries no conserved terminal phenylalanine or tryptophan, so it likely arises from a read error. The DNA is left out, because the CDR3 cannot be placed on it with certainty; the CDR3 is given as TCRdb lists it. The V and J genes are TRBV24-1 and TRBJ2-6; the table's D call of TRBD1 was not tested on the DNA. Ends included, the CDR3 has 9 residues. Germline V gene data show CDR1 as KGHDR and CDR2 as SFDVKD. The chain's CDR3 is CATSDFLTG.